This T cell receptor beta chain was observed in a study of regulatory T cells in long-lasting Graves disease. Across the whole study: Positive TSH receptor antibodies alongside over 5 years of antithyroid drugs were what marked Graves' disease as persistent.

Specified time point: persistent/refractory GD, antithyroid drugs over 5 years with positive TRAb. The authors made the TCR library using RNA they extracted from PBMCs. Findings of the study overall: Newly diagnosed Graves' patients had higher TCR diversity than persistent ones. Preferential use of TRBV28, TRBJ1-2 and TRBJ2-5 was seen in persistent disease.

This CDR3 is built from 15 residues. The germline V gene has CDR1 LGHNA and CDR2 YSLEER. V lost 3 bases and J lost 3, with 15 bases in between. This clonotype occurred a few times. Its cognate antigen is unknown. Libraries of TCR beta came from iRepertoire HTBI primers plus Arm-PCR of CDR3 regions. MiXCR, applied by TCRdb to the multiplex PCR reads, yields one record per CDR3 protein. The sample lists roughly 490,000 distinct CDR3 sequences; around a fifth were seen once. The receptor was derived from a female donor with Graves disease. The source material was peripheral blood mononuclear cells (PBMCs), sampled when the disease was refractory, from a patient treated with antithyroid drugs. The genes are TRBV4-3 and TRBJ2-7; the D is unclear. DNA of the CDR3: TGCGCCAGCAGCCAGAGTCTTCCTCCAAACTACGAGCAGTACTTC. Amino acids: CASSQSLPPNYEQYF.